The clone carrying this TCR beta chain was observed at least ten times. In the original workflow: Amplification of reference gene primers provided the estimated nucleated cell counts. TCRdb's table, derived via immunoSEQ multiplex PCR, lists solely in-frame clones and lacks some. Clone size and the V and J calls come from that table; the DNA yielded D and trimming. The sample has roughly 400,000 clones; approximately 87% are singletons. CDR1 is MDHEN and CDR2 is SYDVKM in the germline V gene. This CDR3 contains 14 residues. Losses at the gene ends were 6 bases for V and 1 base for J; bases not matched to a gene: 5. This record comes from a study of blood T cell repertoires in COVID-19. About the study: T cells, B-cell-depleted T cells, or PBMCs provided the cDNA or gDNA that served as material.

Seattle enrolled patients during active infection and tracked them longitudinally. This chain joins TRBV28 and TRBJ2-7, with 8 bases that match TRBD1. The receptor was derived from a woman in her fifties or sixties with COVID-19, enrolled during active disease. Input material: peripheral blood. The CDR3 loop is CASSSGTGSYEQYF. DNA for the CDR3: TGTGCCAGCAGCTCTGGGACAGGATCCTACGAGCAGTACTTC.